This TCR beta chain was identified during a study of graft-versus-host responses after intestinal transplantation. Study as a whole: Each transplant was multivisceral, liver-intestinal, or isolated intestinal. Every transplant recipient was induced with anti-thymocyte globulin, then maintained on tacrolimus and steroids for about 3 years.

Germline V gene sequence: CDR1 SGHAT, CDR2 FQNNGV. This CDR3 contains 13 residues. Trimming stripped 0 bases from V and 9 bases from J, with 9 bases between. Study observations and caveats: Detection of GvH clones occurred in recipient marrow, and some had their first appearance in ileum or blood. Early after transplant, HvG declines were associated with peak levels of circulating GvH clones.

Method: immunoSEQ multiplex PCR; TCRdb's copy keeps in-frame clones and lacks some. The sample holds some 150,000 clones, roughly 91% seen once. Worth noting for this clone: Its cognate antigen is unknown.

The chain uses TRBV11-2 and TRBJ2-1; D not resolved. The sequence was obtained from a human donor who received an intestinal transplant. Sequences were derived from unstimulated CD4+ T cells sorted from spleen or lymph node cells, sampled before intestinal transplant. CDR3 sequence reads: CASSLDPTGEQFF. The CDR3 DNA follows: TGTGCCAGCAGCTTAGACCCGACTGGTGAGCAGTTCTTC. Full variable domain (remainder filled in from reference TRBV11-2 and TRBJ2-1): EAGVAQSPRYKIIEKRQSVAFWCNPISGHATLYWYQQILGQGPKLLIQFQNNGVVDDSQLPKDRFSAERLKGVDSTLKIQPAKLEDSAVYLCASSLDPTGEQFFGPGTRLTVL.